The rows below give T cell receptor beta chains drawn from one sample of a study of blood T cell repertoires in COVID-19. The repertoire was sequenced with immunoSEQ multiplex PCR; TCRdb's copy has only in-frame clones and lacks some. Among approximately 400,000 clones listed, approximately 77% were seen once. Material for sequencing was peripheral blood. The origin of the receptors is a human donor with acute or convalescent COVID-19. The donor label of this sample is uncertain. CDR3s include the opening cysteine and the closing phenylalanine or tryptophan. D genes are given only for firm matches. Clone size appears in some rows only: once, few, many, or a class for an expanded clone.

d_gene	j_gene	abundance	v_gene	CDR3aa	CDR3nt
NA	TRBJ2-3	NA	TRBV7-9	CASSSTDTQYF	TGTGCCAGCAGCTCTACAGATACGCAGTATTTT
NA	TRBJ1-6	NA	TRBV18	CASSPPIAGRSPLHF	TGTGCCAGCTCACCACCCATCGCAGGCCGGTCACCCCTCCACTTT
TRBD2	TRBJ2-7	once	TRBV6-5	CASRLLAGSFYEQYF	TGTGCCAGCAGGCTTCTAGCGGGAAGCTTCTACGAGCAGTACTTC
TRBD2	TRBJ2-1	NA	TRBV6-5	CASSYGGRALDEQFF	TGTGCCAGCAGTTACGGCGGGAGGGCCCTCGATGAGCAGTTCTTC
NA	TRBJ1-2	NA	TRBV19	CASSIRPLVASSYTF	TGTGCCAGTAGTATACGACCCCTAGTAGCATCGAGCTACACCTTC
NA	TRBJ1-2	NA	TRBV5-1	CASSLVGETNYGYTF	TGCGCCAGCAGCTTGGTAGGAGAAACCAACTATGGCTACACCTTC
NA	TRBJ1-2	NA	TRBV28	CASTPTIGGVPSGRYYGYTF	TGTGCCAGCACTCCCACGATCGGGGGAGTACCCTCAGGAAGGTACTATGGCTACACCTTC
TRBD1	TRBJ1-2	NA	TRBV2	CASSEARLTGSSGYTF	TGTGCCAGCAGTGAAGCGAGGTTGACAGGGTCTAGTGGCTACACCTTC
NA	TRBJ2-3	NA	TRBV6-6	CASSRGPAQTQYF	TGTGCCAGCAGCCGAGGTCCCGCCCAGACGCAGTATTTT
NA	TRBJ2-7	NA	TRBV18	CASSSQEGYGEQYF	TGTGCCAGCTCTAGTCAGGAGGGGTATGGCGAGCAGTACTTC
NA	TRBJ1-2	few	TRBV27	CASSPSGVLRAFQNGYTF	TGTGCCAGCAGCCCGTCGGGGGTACTCAGGGCCTTCCAGAATGGCTACACCTTC
TRBD1	TRBJ1-1	NA	TRBV27	CARKTGGEVWKAFF	TGTGCCAGGAAGACAGGGGGCGAGGTGTGGAAAGCTTTCTTT
NA	TRBJ1-1	once	TRBV7-8	CASSTRQALNTEAFF	TGTGCCAGCAGCACCCGACAGGCATTGAACACTGAAGCTTTCTTT
NA	TRBJ1-1	NA	TRBV19	CASSIRRQVNTEAFF	TGTGCCAGTAGTATTCGCCGACAGGTAAACACTGAAGCTTTCTTT
TRBD1	TRBJ1-1	NA	TRBV10-3	CAISALGQGDTEAFF	TGTGCCATCAGTGCTTTGGGACAGGGGGACACTGAAGCTTTCTTT
TRBD1	TRBJ2-1	NA	TRBV27	CASSPLAGQGSDEQFF	TGTGCCAGCAGCCCCCTGGCGGGACAGGGGTCGGATGAGCAGTTCTTC
NA	TRBJ1-6	once	TRBV3-1/TRBV3-2	CASSQSFQNSPLHF	TGTGCCAGCAGCCAAAGTTTTCAGAATTCACCCCTCCACTTT
TRBD1	TRBJ2-7	few	TRBV7-2	CASSLDDRGVYEQYF	TGTGCCAGCAGCTTGGACGACAGGGGTGTCTACGAGCAGTACTTC
TRBD1	TRBJ1-2	NA	TRBV10-3	CAISTGTGYGYTF	TGTGCCATCAGTACCGGGACAGGCTATGGCTACACCTTC
NA	TRBJ1-2	NA	TRBV19	CASSLNRQARYGYTF	TGTGCCAGTAGCCTAAACAGACAGGCCCGATATGGCTACACCTTC
NA	TRBJ1-5	NA	TRBV6-2/TRBV6-3	CASSYGGGGNQPQHF	TGTGCCAGCAGTTATGGTGGTGGGGGGAATCAGCCCCAGCATTTT
NA	TRBJ2-1	once	TRBV12-3/TRBV12-4	CASSRLPGGTEFF	TGTGCCAGCAGTCGCCTACCAGGAGGGACGGAGTTCTTC
TRBD2	TRBJ2-1	NA	TRBV5-8	CASSRGTDTSGIYNEQFF	TGTGCCAGCAGCCGTGGGACAGATACTAGCGGGATTTACAATGAGCAGTTCTTC
NA	TRBJ1-6	NA	TRBV9	CASSYGPGGNSPLHF	TGTGCCAGCAGCTACGGTCCGGGGGGGAATTCACCCCTCCACTTT
NA	TRBJ2-5	once	TRBV7-6	CASSWRAETQYF	TGTGCCAGCAGCTGGAGGGCGGAGACCCAGTACTTC
NA	TRBJ1-1	NA	TRBV7-6	CASSNLPGGSPLNTEAFF	TGTGCCAGCAGCAACCTACCCGGGGGGTCTCCATTGAACACTGAAGCTTTCTTT
NA	TRBJ1-6	few	TRBV5-1	CASSPQGEGSPLHF	TGCGCCAGCAGTCCACAGGGCGAGGGTTCACCCCTCCACTTT
TRBD2	TRBJ2-7	NA	TRBV10-2	CASRALAEVYEQYF	TGCGCCAGCAGAGCACTAGCGGAGGTCTACGAGCAGTACTTC
TRBD2	TRBJ2-6	NA	TRBV3-1/TRBV3-2	CASSLPPGGGSGANVLTF	TGTGCCAGCAGCCTCCCCCCGGGGGGGGGCTCTGGGGCCAACGTCCTGACTTTC
NA	TRBJ1-6	NA	TRBV6-5	CASSRYGDNSPLHF	TGTGCCAGCAGTAGGTACGGGGATAATTCACCCCTCCACTTT
TRBD1	TRBJ1-2	NA	TRBV28	CAAESRQGAGGYTF	TGTGCCGCCGAATCGAGACAGGGGGCGGGGGGCTACACCTTC
NA	TRBJ2-7	few	TRBV5-6	CASSSQGGLPSYEQYF	TGTGCCAGCAGCTCCCAGGGGGGACTCCCCTCCTACGAGCAGTACTTC
NA	TRBJ1-1	NA	TRBV28	CASRPMGRTEAFF	TGTGCCAGCAGACCTATGGGGAGGACTGAAGCTTTCTTT
NA	TRBJ2-3	NA	TRBV3-1/TRBV3-2	CASSRTFDTQYF	TGTGCCAGCAGCCGTACTTTTGATACGCAGTATTTT
TRBD2	TRBJ2-3	NA	TRBV13	CASSQGLAGFTDTQYF	TGTGCCAGCAGCCAAGGACTAGCGGGATTCACAGATACGCAGTATTTT
TRBD1	TRBJ1-4	NA	TRBV27	CASSLGQGTATNEKLFF	TGTGCCAGCAGTTTAGGACAGGGGACCGCAACTAATGAAAAACTGTTTTTT
NA	TRBJ1-5	few	TRBV2	CASSEWRVQPQHF	TGTGCCAGCAGTGAATGGAGGGTTCAGCCCCAGCATTTT
NA	TRBJ1-1	once	TRBV7-9	CASSDRGFAEAFF	TGTGCCAGCAGCGATCGGGGGTTCGCTGAAGCTTTCTTT
TRBD1	TRBJ1-1	few	TRBV29-1	CSATRQGNTEAFF	TGCAGCGCCACGAGACAGGGGAACACTGAAGCTTTCTTT
TRBD1	TRBJ1-2	NA	TRBV28	CASSHDRVGGYTF	TGTGCCAGCAGTCACGACAGGGTCGGCGGCTACACCTTC
NA	TRBJ1-3	NA	TRBV21-1	CASTVVRAEDTIYF	TGTGCCAGCACCGTGGTGAGGGCTGAGGACACCATATATTTT
NA	TRBJ2-7	NA	TRBV5-5	CASSSDLIASEQYF	TGTGCCAGCAGCTCCGACTTAATAGCTTCCGAGCAGTACTTC